The 11 T cell receptor beta chains in this list originate from one sample, sequenced in a study of early T cells in non-severe SARS-CoV-2 infection. Via MiXCR, TCRdb re-called the 5' RACE reads, giving one row per CDR3 protein. The sample includes 70,000 to 95,000 distinct CDR3 sequences, roughly 14% of them seen just once. Input material: whole blood. The receptors here all came from an adult who was a healthcare worker with PCR-confirmed SARS-CoV-2 infection or an uninfected control (not recorded which).

The chain is built from TRBV5-1 and TRBJ1-1; D is perhaps TRBD1 (6 bases). This CDR3 is 16 amino acids long. The V and J ends lost 0 bases and 4 bases respectively, with 16 bases between them. In germline, CDR1 is SGHRS, CDR2 YFSETQ. CDR3 protein: CASSLAGIDRPTEAFF. Written as DNA, the CDR3 is TGCGCCAGCAGCTTGGCCGGGATAGACAGGCCCACTGAAGCTTTCTTT. The whole variable domain, remainder taken from reference TRBV5-1 and TRBJ1-1, is KAGVTQTPRYLIKTRGQQVTLSCSPISGHRSVSWYQQTPGQGLQFLFEYFSETQRNKGNFPGRFSGRQFSNSRSEMNVSTLELGDSALYLCASSLAGIDRPTEAFFGQGTRLTVV.

The chain couples TRBV28 to TRBJ1-2, with TRBD1 as a possible D gene (5 bases). CDR1 and CDR2 from the germline V gene are MDHEN and SYDVKM. V gave up 5 bases and J gave up 1 base, with 20 bases separating them. The CDR3 contains 17 residues. For the CDR3, the DNA is TGTGCCAGCAGTCCCCTGGGGACTTCTGGGGATAACTATGGCTACACCTTC. Translation gives CASSPLGTSGDNYGYTF.

This clonotype has only a few counts. The chain employs TRBV12-5 and TRBJ2-5; D not resolved. The V gene lost 6 bases and the J gene lost 5 bases, with 7 bases spanning the gap. Germline CDR1 is LGHNT and CDR2 is FRNRAP. This CDR3 is built from 11 residues. Here the CDR3 reads CASGYVETQYF. The CDR3 nucleotides are TGTGCTAGTGGCTACGTCGAGACCCAGTACTTC.

This clonotype was seen at least ten times. This CDR3 reads CASRRPPGMSPGAANTGELFF. CDR3 nucleotide sequence: TGTGCCAGCAGACGCCCGCCAGGAATGAGTCCGGGGGCGGCGAACACCGGGGAGCTGTTTTTT. The V and J genes are TRBV6-6 and TRBJ2-2; possibly TRBD1 or TRBD2 for D (6 bases each). This CDR3 is 21 amino acids long. Germline CDR1 is MNHNY and CDR2 is SVGAGI (reference sequence). V shed 6 bases and J shed 0 bases, with 29 bases lying between them.

J is TRBJ2-7 and V is TRBV19; the D is unclear. Germline values: CDR1 LNHDA, CDR2 SQIVND (reference sequence). Trimming took off 9 bases at V and 1 base at J, with 7 bases between the two ends. The CDR3 covers 11 residues. DNA for the CDR3: TGTGCCAGCAAAATTTCCTACGAGCAGTACGTC. Residues: CASKISYEQYV.

This clonotype was seen a few times. The chain recombines TRBV2 with TRBJ2-3; a weak D match, TRBD2 (6 bases). The CDR3 runs to 11 residues. Germline-derived CDR1 and CDR2 are SNHLY and FYNNEI. V lost 10 bases to trimming and J lost 4 bases, with 9 bases between them. The CDR3: CAIRGADTQYF. CDR3 bases: TGTGCCATCCGCGGGGCAGATACGCAGTATTTT.

This clonotype has ten or more counts. The rearrangement joins TRBV4-1 to TRBJ1-5; maybe TRBD1 (5 bases). The CDR3 contains 17 residues. V was cut by 0 bases and J by 2 bases, with 14 bases left in between. Per the germline V gene, CDR1 is MGHRA and CDR2 is YSYEKL. The CDR3 sequence: CASSQDDPGPRNQPQHF. CDR3 sequence (DNA): TGCGCCAGCAGCCAAGATGATCCAGGGCCGCGCAATCAGCCCCAGCATTTT.

The genes are TRBV12-3 or TRBV12-4 and TRBJ2-3; D may be TRBD2 (7 bases). The CDR3 has 15 residues. V lost 7 bases to trimming and J lost 4 bases, with 18 bases between them. The CDR3 reads CASTAVGGLADTQYF. CDR3 nucleotides: TGTGCCAGCACTGCCGTGGGGGGGCTCGCAGATACGCAGTATTTT.

This clonotype was observed many times. The chain is built from TRBV24-1 and TRBJ2-2; D might be TRBD1 or TRBD2, each matching 5 bases. The length of the CDR3 is 19 residues. CDR1 KGHDR and CDR2 SFDVKD come from the germline V gene. V gave up 0 bases and J gave up 0 bases, with 16 bases separating them. The CDR3 loop is CATSDLKANRDANTGELFF. CDR3 bases: TGTGCCACCAGTGATTTGAAGGCGAACCGGGACGCGAACACCGGGGAGCTGTTTTTT.

For the CDR3, the DNA is TGTGCCAGCAGCTCCTACAGGGGGCAGGTCAATGAGCAGTTCTTC. It yields the protein CASSSYRGQVNEQFF. The chain has TRBV11-2 and TRBJ2-1, with 9 bases that match TRBD1. From germline, CDR1 is SGHAT and CDR2 FQNNGV. The CDR3 has 15 amino acids. The V and J ends lost 4 bases and 6 bases, in that order; junction bases with no gene match: 7.

The chain uses TRBV25-1 and TRBJ1-1; unclear D gene. V lost 2 bases and J 2 bases, leaving 9 bases between the germline ends. In germline, CDR1 is MGHDK, CDR2 SYGVNS. The CDR3 has 14 residues. This CDR3 reads CASSEGPGNTEAFF. CDR3 coding DNA: TGTGCCAGCAGTGAAGGCCCGGGAAACACTGAAGCTTTCTTT. Complete variable domain (other parts from reference TRBV25-1 and TRBJ1-1): EADIYQTPRYLVIGTGKKITLECSQTMGHDKMYWYQQDPGMELHLIHYSYGVNSTEKGDLSSESTVSRIRTEHFPLTLESARPSHTSQYLCASSEGPGNTEAFFGQGTRLTVV.